Below, one T cell receptor (beta chain) is given with its context. The data belong to a study of CD4 T cells in relation to SARS-CoV-2 and coronaviruses. Naive and memory CD4+ T cell DNA was deep-sequenced without culture. Method: immunoSEQ multiplex PCR; TCRdb's copy keeps in-frame clones and lacks some. Seen here are 60,000 to 85,000 clones, roughly 93% observed once, and the top ten hold approximately 0.2%. The length of the CDR3 is 17 residues. Germline CDR1 reads SGDLS; CDR2 reads YYNGEE. V lost 1 base to trimming and J lost 3 bases; unmatched junction nucleotides: 9. Unexposed donor CD4+ T cells date from about 2011-2018, before the COVID-19 pandemic. Cryopreserved PBMCs were CD4-enriched, then split into naive and memory cells.

The sequence was obtained from a human donor in good health. The specimen was naive CD4+ T cells from PBMCs. Subset here: naive CD4+ T cells isolated by negative enrichment. This sequence joins TRBV9 and TRBJ2-2, with TRBD2 identical over 7 bases. CDR3 sequence reads: CASSVRGRAGDTGELFF. The DNA for the CDR3 is TGTGCCAGCAGCGTACGGGGCAGGGCGGGGGACACCGGGGAGCTGTTTTTT.